This is a list of T cell receptor beta chains from one sample in a study of shared clonotypes between healthy human individuals. The repertoire was sequenced with immunoSEQ multiplex PCR; TCRdb's copy has only in-frame clones and lacks some. This sample carries about 2.3 million clones, over 90% of them seen once, and the ten largest clones take under 0.45%. The sample consisted of naive CD4+ T cells from PBMCs. The receptors were sampled from a man between 18 and 29 years old in good health. Some clones in this sample may be carry-over from other donors' samples. CDR3s include the opening cysteine and the closing phenylalanine or tryptophan. Size is omitted from some rows. Given values are once, few, many or a class for expanded clones.

>TRBV27|.
CASSLYRDRQGIEQFF
>TRBV28|.
CASSASFGQMNTEAFF
>TRBV5-1|.
CASGSPGSYEQYF
>TRBV27|.
CASTRALAYNEQFF
>TRBV30|.
CGLQRGNEQFF
>TRBV29-1|.
CSVYVNSYEQYF
>TRBV18|.
CASSPNNFESGGQYF
>TRBV15|.
CATHQIRDSWGQETQYF
>TRBV29-1|few
CSVEVTDEVEAFF
>TRBV7-6|.
CASSPTSGSTNEQFF
>TRBV2|.
CASSEGRDPYEQYF
>TRBV4-1|.
CASSQARLGLAVSSYEQYF
>TRBV2|.
CASSRDRGPDTQYF
>TRBV5-6|.
CASSLGIQGPQGNTIYF
>TRBV6-5|.
CASSLDSNQPQHF
>TRBV5-4|.
CASSNRAGGPYEQYF
>TRBV4-3|.
CASSVTFGQPGANIQYF
>TRBV5-5|.
CASSPGRGAGNQPQHF
>TRBV5-1|.
CASRAEYIRLRGHQETQYF
>TRBV11-3|.
CASSSEDSKAYEQYF
>TRBV7-9|.
CASSLTGAWEQYF
>TRBV5-4|.
CASRRAGAGGETQYF
>TRBV11-2|.
CASSSRVLGELFF
>TRBV2|few
CASGPWVSGELFF
>TRBV7-8|.
CASSQSSGFTYEQYF
>TRBV6-5|.
CASKDSLAKNIQYF
>TRBV7-3|.
CASSLIAGGPLRFF
>TRBV28|.
CASSLFGGGPDAFF
>TRBV5-4|once
CASSPPPPSNEQFF
>TRBV6-6|.
CASRSLKREGLYEQYF
>TRBV5-4|.
CASSLAQGVKETQYF
>TRBV29-1|.
CSVYVRENTEAFF
>TRBV6-5|once
CASSGSGRSYEQYF
>TRBV2|.
CATTPSGSREKLFF
>TRBV5-1|.
CASRPSGVMDTGELFF
>TRBV10-1|.
CASSESCRGQIVGSETQYF
>TRBV28|.
CASVSGDRFNTGELFF
>TRBV7-7|.
CASSISTGGETQYF
>TRBV4-3|.
CASSRIPLTGHSTGELFF
>TRBV28|.
CVTRTSRQETQYF
>TRBV7-6|.
CASTLLAGAQYF
>TRBV28|.
CASRPHLRAANTGELFF
>TRBV7-9|.
CASSLIQGGYGYTF
>TRBV7-9|.
CASSLRDARRPFEGYTF
>TRBV29-1|.
CSVRDRGIREQYF
>TRBV5-1|.
CASSPSSGGETQYF
>TRBV6-1|.
CASSDREGRGEKLFF
>TRBV7-9|.
CASAQNPRTGVYGYTF
>TRBV28|.
CASSLHSPRPLSTDTQYF
>TRBV7-2|once
CASSSEGLETQYF
>TRBV5-1|.
CASSSASPSWEQYF
>TRBV5-6|.
CASSLLRETSGYYEQYF
>TRBV7-3|once
CASSLGHRSGANVLTF
>TRBV18|.
CASSDDPGGTEAFF
>TRBV4-3|once
CASSPRTGSYEQYF